Listed below are T cell receptor beta chains from one sample, sequenced in a study of T cell changes during pregnancy in multiple sclerosis. Sequencing used immunoSEQ multiplex PCR; TCRdb keeps in-frame clones, though not all of them. The sample includes about 40,000 clones, more than 80% of them seen just once. The sample in question was peripheral blood, obtained before pregnancy. The source is a female donor with multiple sclerosis, enrolled in a pregnancy study. Both conserved end residues are part of each CDR3. D genes are given only for firm matches. Clone size is given for some rows only: seen once, a few or many times, or a class if the clone is expanded.

TRBJ2-3 | once | TRBD2 | TRBV18 | 16 | CASSPGLAGGADTQYF | TGTGCCAGCTCACCTGGACTAGCGGGAGGGGCAGATACGCAGTATTTT
TRBJ2-7 | - | TRBD2 | TRBV6-5 | 16 | CASSYKTGTTTYEQYF | TGTGCCAGCAGCTACAAGACCGGGACTACCACCTACGAGCAGTACTTC
TRBJ1-1 | medium-sized | - | TRBV5-1 | 16 | CASSLVAGAMNTEAFF | TGCGCCAGCAGCTTGGTGGCAGGGGCGATGAACACTGAAGCTTTCTTT
TRBJ2-7 | few | TRBD2 | TRBV7-9 | 15 | CASSLLTSAAYEQYF | TGTGCCAGCAGCTTATTAACTAGCGCAGCCTACGAGCAGTACTTC
TRBJ2-1 | - | - | TRBV28 | 16 | CASTTIGAFLHNEQFF | TGTGCCAGCACCACAATTGGGGCCTTCCTGCACAATGAGCAGTTCTTC
TRBJ1-2 | - | TRBD1 | TRBV7-9 | 16 | CASSLEFGTALFGYTF | TGTGCCAGCAGCTTAGAATTTGGGACAGCCTTATTCGGCTACACCTTC
TRBJ2-2 | - | - | TRBV25-1 | 16 | CASRPGQGSNTGELFF | TGTGCCAGCAGGCCCGGGCAGGGCTCGAACACCGGGGAGCTGTTTTTT
TRBJ2-3 | - | TRBD2 | TRBV5-1 | 14 | CASSPVAGADTQYF | TGCGCCAGCAGCCCGGTAGCGGGAGCAGATACGCAGTATTTT
TRBJ2-7 | once | TRBD2 | TRBV18 | 16 | CASSPRGVAGDSEQYF | TGTGCCAGCTCACCACGTGGAGTAGCGGGAGACAGCGAGCAGTACTTC
TRBJ2-1 | once | - | TRBV6-5 | 15 | CASSTGTHSYNEQFF | TGTGCCAGCAGTACCGGGACTCATTCCTACAATGAGCAGTTCTTC